This T cell receptor beta chain was identified during a study of glioma-infiltrating T cells after dendritic cell vaccination. None of the glioblastoma patients had an isocitrate dehydrogenase mutation. TCRB CDR3 was amplified from 2 ug genomic DNA or less. Repertoires were generated with immunoSEQ multiplex PCR, while TCRdb's copy carries only in-frame clones and drops some. The data contain 50,000 to 80,000 clones, 82% of them singletons. This clone was recorded a few times. The CDR3 runs 17 residues. Germline loops: CDR1 SGHVS, CDR2 FQNEAQ. V trimming: 5 bases; J trimming: 6 bases; junction bases outside the gene matches: 11.

The receptor was derived from a human donor with glioblastoma. The chain carries TRBV7-8 and TRBJ2-3; TRBD2 aligns across 13 bases. The source was blood, collected before dendritic cell vaccination. CDR3 region: CASSPSGTSGAGDTQYF. CDR3 DNA: TGTGCCAGCAGCCCTTCTGGGACTAGCGGGGCGGGGGATACGCAGTATTTT.